This TCR beta chain was retrieved from a study of cytomegalovirus exposure and HLA in healthy donors. As to this clone: Its target is not known.

Study-wide points: Judged likely to be a sequencing artifact was a cluster of highly shared sequence variants.

The PCR contained 60 Vbeta and 13 Jbeta primers. Method: immunoSEQ multiplex PCR; TCRdb's copy keeps in-frame clones and lacks some. The repertoire consists of about 140,000 clones, with over 8% occurring once and the leading ten covering 1.5% to 2%. CDR3 length equals 16 residues. Germline V gene lookup returns CDR1 SGHVS and CDR2 FQNEAQ. The trim removed 0 bases at V and 4 bases at J, leaving 9 bases unmatched. Sequenced material: PBMCs. This clonotype originated in a male donor in good health and CMV-seronegative. The chain recombines TRBV7-8 with TRBJ2-7, with 7 nucleotides matching TRBD1. CDR3 nucleotides: TGTGCCAGCAGCTTAGCGCGGGCAGGGGGTCCATACGAGCAGTACTTC. The encoded protein is CASSLARAGGPYEQYF.